A single sample gave rise to the 9 T cell receptor beta chains below, sequenced in a study of blood T cell repertoires in COVID-19. Profiling relied on immunoSEQ multiplex PCR, and the TCRdb table lists in-frame clones only, not all of them. Among more than 85,000 clones listed, around 80% were seen once. Sequencing was done on a sample of peripheral blood. The receptors derive from a woman aged 80 or older with active or convalescent COVID-19.

The rearrangement links TRBV7-2 to TRBJ2-7; D gene uncertain. The CDR3 contains 12 residues. The V end lost 3 bases, the J end lost 3 bases, and 6 bases lay between the germline ends. Germline V CDR1 and CDR2: SGHTA, FQGNSA. CDR3 nucleotides: TGTGCCAGCAGCTTGTCAGGCTACGAGCAGTACTTC. Protein sequence: CASSLSGYEQYF. The full variable domain, with the rest looked up from reference TRBV7-2 and TRBJ2-7, is GAGVSQSPSNKVTEKGKDVELRCDPISGHTALYWYRQSLGQGLEFLIYFQGNSAPDKSGLPSDRFSAERTGGSVSTLTIQRTQQEDSAVYLCASSLSGYEQYFGPGTRLTVT.

Many counts were recorded for this clone. The CDR3 coding sequence is TGTGCCAGCAGCCAAGGGGGAGGCACTGGTTCACCCCTCCACTTT. This translates into CASSQGGGTGSPLHF. This chain connects TRBV3-1 (or the pseudogene TRBV3-2) to TRBJ1-6, with unresolved D. In germline, CDR1 is LGHDT, CDR2 YNNKEL (reference sequence). This CDR3 contains 15 residues. Trimming left V 1 base short and J 9 bases short, with 13 bases between.

As regards this clone: Distinct nucleotide sequences in the sample also encode this CDR3. The chain uses TRBV27 and TRBJ2-7, with D perhaps TRBD1 (6 bases). This CDR3 region has 14 residues. Germline values: CDR1 MNHEY, CDR2 SMNVEV (reference sequence). V gave up 7 bases and J gave up 3 bases, with 16 bases separating them. The CDR3 protein is CASTFGQGNYEQYF. CDR3 bases: TGTGCCAGCACCTTCGGGCAGGGGAACTACGAGCAGTACTTC.

The chain uses TRBV7-2 and TRBJ2-3; 9 nucleotides agree with TRBD2. Trimming cost V 4 bases and J 1 base; bases outside gene matches: 6. In germline, CDR1 is SGHTA, CDR2 FQGNSA. This CDR3 region has 16 residues. The CDR3 loop is CASSSSSGDRTDTQYF. The CDR3 DNA sequence: TGTGCCAGCAGCTCTTCTAGCGGGGACCGCACAGATACGCAGTATTTT.

This chain uses TRBV7-6 with TRBJ2-1; 14 bases align to TRBD2. Germline CDR1 SGHVS, CDR2 FNYEAQ. V was clipped by 1 base and J by 4 bases; unmatched bases: 3. CDR3 length equals 17 residues. As DNA, the CDR3 is TGTGCCAGCAGCTTAGGGACTAGCGGGAGGCAATACAATGAGCAGTTCTTC. Translated, it gives CASSLGTSGRQYNEQFF.

This chain connects TRBV28 to TRBJ1-2; 10 bases are a match to TRBD1. This CDR3 is 16 amino acids long. The ends lost 4 bases at V and 3 bases at J; junction bases unmatched: 8. Germline V gene data show CDR1 as MDHEN and CDR2 as SYDVKM. CDR3 region: CASSSSTGGTDYGYTF. The CDR3 bases are TGTGCCAGCAGTTCCTCGACAGGGGGCACTGACTATGGCTACACCTTC.

J is TRBJ2-3 and V is TRBV19, with 7 bases fitting TRBD2. Trimming at V came to 5 bases and at J to 3 bases, leaving 11 bases not matched to a gene. Germline V lookup: CDR1 LNHDA, CDR2 SQIVND (reference sequence). The CDR3 loop spans 16 amino acids. CDR3 amino acids: CASSSTGRVQTDTQYF. CDR3 DNA: TGTGCCAGTAGTTCCACGGGGAGGGTTCAAACAGATACGCAGTATTTT.

This clone has a single count. The V gene is TRBV11-2, the J gene TRBJ2-2; 10 bases match TRBD2. The CDR3 spans 19 residues. CDR1 and CDR2 (germline): SGHAT, FQNNGV. J was trimmed by 7 bases and V by 3 bases; bases with no gene match: 17. The CDR3 loop reads CASSLTRGSGRPAIGELFF. CDR3 coding DNA: TGTGCCAGCAGCTTGACTAGGGGTAGCGGGAGGCCGGCTATCGGGGAGCTGTTTTTT. Full variable domain (rest looked up from reference TRBV11-2 and TRBJ2-2): EAGVAQSPRYKIIEKRQSVAFWCNPISGHATLYWYQQILGQGPKLLIQFQNNGVVDDSQLPKDRFSAERLKGVDSTLKIQPAKLEDSAVYLCASSLTRGSGRPAIGELFFGEGSRLTVL.

V and J are TRBV28 and TRBJ1-6; 7 positions match TRBD1. The CDR3 runs 14 residues. Trimming took 3 bases from V and 12 from J; bases not matched to a gene: 8. Germline CDR1 is MDHEN and CDR2 is SYDVKM. The CDR3 region has the DNA TGTGCCAGCAGTTTCGGGACAGCCTGGGTACCCCTCCACTTT. Residues: CASSFGTAWVPLHF. Full variable domain (rest looked up from reference TRBV28 and TRBJ1-6): DVKVTQSSRYLVKRTGEKVFLECVQDMDHENMFWYRQDPGLGLRLIYFSYDVKMKEKGDIPEGYSVSREKKERFSLILESASTNQTSMYLCASSFGTAWVPLHFGNGTRLTVT.